This T cell receptor beta chain was identified during a study of neurological immune-mediated disorders. Study-level results: Falling below healthy controls, multiple sclerosis showed the least TCR clonal expansion, while HTLV-1-associated myelopathy showed the most.

This clonotype was observed at least ten times. Its specificity is unknown. The CDR3 spans 16 residues. The V gene's germline CDR1 is MRHNA and CDR2 SNTAGT. V was cut by 0 bases and J by 0 bases, with 9 bases left in between. A single run covered 15-18 subjects with over 200 million TCR-beta sequences. TCRdb re-called the 5' RACE reads with MiXCR, one entry per CDR3 protein. The sample lists roughly 100,000 distinct CDR3 sequences, 3.5% to 4% occurring once. This chain connects TRBV6-4 to TRBJ2-1; D gene uncertain. Sequencing was done on a sample of PBMCs. This receptor was obtained from a young woman with multiple sclerosis. Here the CDR3 reads CASSDSPLSSYNEQFF. DNA of the CDR3: TGTGCCAGCAGTGACTCGCCCTTGAGCTCCTACAATGAGCAGTTCTTC.